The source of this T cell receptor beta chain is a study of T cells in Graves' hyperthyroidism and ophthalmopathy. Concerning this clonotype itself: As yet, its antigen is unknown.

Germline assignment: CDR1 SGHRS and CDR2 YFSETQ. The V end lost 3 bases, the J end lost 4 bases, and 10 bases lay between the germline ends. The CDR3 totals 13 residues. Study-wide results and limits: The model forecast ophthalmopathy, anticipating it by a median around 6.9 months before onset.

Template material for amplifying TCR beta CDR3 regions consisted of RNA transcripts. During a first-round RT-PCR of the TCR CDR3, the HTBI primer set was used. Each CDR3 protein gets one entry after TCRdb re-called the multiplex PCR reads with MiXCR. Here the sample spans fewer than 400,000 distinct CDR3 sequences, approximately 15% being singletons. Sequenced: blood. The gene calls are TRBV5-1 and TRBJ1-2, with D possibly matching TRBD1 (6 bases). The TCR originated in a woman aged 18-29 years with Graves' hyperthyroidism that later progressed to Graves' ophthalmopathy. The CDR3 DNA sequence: TGCGCCAGCAGCTACAAGGACAGCTATGGCTACACCTTC. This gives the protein CASSYKDSYGYTF.